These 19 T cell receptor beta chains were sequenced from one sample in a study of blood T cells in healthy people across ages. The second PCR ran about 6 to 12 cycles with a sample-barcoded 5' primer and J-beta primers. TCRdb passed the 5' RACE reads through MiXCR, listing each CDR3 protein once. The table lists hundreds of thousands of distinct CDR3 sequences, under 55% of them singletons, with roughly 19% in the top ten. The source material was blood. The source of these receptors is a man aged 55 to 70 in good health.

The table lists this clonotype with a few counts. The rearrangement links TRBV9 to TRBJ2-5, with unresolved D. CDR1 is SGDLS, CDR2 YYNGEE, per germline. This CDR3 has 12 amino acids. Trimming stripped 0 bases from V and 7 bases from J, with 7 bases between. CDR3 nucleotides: TGTGCCAGCAGCGTAGATGGACGGACCCAGTACTTC. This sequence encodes CASSVDGRTQYF.

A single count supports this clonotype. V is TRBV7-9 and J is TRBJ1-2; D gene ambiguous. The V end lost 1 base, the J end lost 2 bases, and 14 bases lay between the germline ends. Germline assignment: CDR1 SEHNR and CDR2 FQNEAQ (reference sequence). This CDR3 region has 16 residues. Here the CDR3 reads CASSLEVGITNYGYTF. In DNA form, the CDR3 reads TGTGCCAGCAGCTTAGAAGTGGGGATAACAAACTATGGCTACACCTTC.

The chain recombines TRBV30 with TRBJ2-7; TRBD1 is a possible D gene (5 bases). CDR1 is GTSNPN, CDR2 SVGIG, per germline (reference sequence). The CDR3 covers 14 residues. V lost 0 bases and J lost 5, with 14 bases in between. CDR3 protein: CAWSVRRDRDEQYF. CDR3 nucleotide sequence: TGTGCCTGGAGTGTACGCAGGGATCGGGACGAGCAGTACTTC.

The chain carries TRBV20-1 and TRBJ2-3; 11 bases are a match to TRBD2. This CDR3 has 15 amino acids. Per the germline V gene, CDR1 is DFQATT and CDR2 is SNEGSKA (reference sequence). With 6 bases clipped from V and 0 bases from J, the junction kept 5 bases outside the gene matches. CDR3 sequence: CSATSGGKSTDTQYF. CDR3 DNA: TGCAGTGCCACTAGCGGGGGCAAAAGCACAGATACGCAGTATTTT.

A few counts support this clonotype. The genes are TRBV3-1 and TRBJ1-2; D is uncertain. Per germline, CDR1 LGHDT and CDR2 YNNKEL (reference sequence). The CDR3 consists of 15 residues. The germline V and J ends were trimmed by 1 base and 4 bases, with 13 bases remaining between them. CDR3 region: CASSQAPGSRYGYTF. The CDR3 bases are TGTGCCAGCAGCCAAGCCCCGGGATCGCGCTATGGCTACACCTTC.

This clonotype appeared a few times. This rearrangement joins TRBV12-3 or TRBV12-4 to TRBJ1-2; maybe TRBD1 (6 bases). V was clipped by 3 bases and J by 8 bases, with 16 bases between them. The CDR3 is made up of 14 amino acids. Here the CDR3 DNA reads TGTGCCAGCAGTTTGGGGCAGGGGAGTATAGGCTACACCTTC. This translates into CASSLGQGSIGYTF.

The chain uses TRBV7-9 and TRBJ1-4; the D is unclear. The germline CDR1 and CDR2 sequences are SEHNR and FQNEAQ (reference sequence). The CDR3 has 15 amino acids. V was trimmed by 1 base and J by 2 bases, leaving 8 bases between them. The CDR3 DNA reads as TGTGCCAGCAGCTTAGGAACAGTGACTAATGAAAAACTGTTTTTT. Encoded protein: CASSLGTVTNEKLFF.

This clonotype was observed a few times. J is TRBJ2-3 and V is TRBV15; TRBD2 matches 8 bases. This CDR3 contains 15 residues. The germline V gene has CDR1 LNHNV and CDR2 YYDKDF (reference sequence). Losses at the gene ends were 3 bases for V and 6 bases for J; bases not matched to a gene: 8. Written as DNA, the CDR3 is TGTGCCACCAGCAGGGTTAGCGGGGCTAGGGATACGCAGTATTTT. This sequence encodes CATSRVSGARDTQYF.

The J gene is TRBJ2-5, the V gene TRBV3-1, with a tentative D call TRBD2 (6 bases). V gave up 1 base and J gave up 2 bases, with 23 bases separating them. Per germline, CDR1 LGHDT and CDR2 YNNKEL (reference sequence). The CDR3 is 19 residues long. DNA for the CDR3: TGTGCCAGCAGCCAAGCTGCGGGAATGGCTACCAGGACTCAAGAGACCCAGTACTTC. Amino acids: CASSQAAGMATRTQETQYF.

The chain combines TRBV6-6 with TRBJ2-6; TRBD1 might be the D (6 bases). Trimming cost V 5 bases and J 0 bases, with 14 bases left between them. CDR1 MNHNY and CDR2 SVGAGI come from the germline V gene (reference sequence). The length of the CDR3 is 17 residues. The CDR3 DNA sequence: TGTGCCAGCAGTCAGGACAGTCGGAGCTCTGGGGCCAACGTCCTGACTTTC. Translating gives CASSQDSRSSGANVLTF.

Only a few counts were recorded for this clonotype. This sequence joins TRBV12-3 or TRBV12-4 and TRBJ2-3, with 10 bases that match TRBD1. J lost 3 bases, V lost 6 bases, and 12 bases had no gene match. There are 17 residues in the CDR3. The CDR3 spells CASSPTLGTGETDTQYF. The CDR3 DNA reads TGTGCCAGCAGCCCAACCCTCGGGACAGGGGAAACAGATACGCAGTATTTT.

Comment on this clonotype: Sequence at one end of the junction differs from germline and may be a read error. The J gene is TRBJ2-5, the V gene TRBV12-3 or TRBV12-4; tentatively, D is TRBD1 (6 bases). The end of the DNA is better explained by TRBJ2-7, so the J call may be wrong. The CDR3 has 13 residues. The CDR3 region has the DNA TGTGGCAGCAGTTTTGAACAGGGCTACGAGCAGTACTTC. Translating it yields CGSSFEQGYEQYF.

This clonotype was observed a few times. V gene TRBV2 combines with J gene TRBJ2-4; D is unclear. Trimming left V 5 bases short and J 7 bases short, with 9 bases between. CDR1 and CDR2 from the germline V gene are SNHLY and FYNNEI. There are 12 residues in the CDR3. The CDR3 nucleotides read TGTGCCAGCAGTCCAGGTTCCAACATTCAGTACTTC. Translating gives CASSPGSNIQYF.

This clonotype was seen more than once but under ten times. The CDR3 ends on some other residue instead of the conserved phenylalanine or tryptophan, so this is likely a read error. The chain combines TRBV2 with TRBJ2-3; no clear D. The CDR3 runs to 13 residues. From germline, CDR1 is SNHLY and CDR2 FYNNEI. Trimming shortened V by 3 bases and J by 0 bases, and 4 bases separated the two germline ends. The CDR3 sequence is CASSEESTDTQYV. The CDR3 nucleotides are TGTGCCAGCAGTGAGGAGAGCACAGATACGCAGTATGTT.

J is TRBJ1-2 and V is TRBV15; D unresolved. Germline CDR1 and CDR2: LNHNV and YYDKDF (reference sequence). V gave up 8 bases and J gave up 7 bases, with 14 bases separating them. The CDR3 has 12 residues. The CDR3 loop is CATSRSSGGYTF. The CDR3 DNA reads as TGTGCCACCTCCCGGAGCAGCGGTGGCTACACCTTC. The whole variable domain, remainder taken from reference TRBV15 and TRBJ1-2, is DAMVIQNPRYQVTQFGKPVTLSCSQTLNHNVMYWYQQKSSQAPKLLFHYYDKDFNNEADTPDNFQSRRPNTSFCFLDIRSPGLGDTAMYLCATSRSSGGYTFGSGTRLTVV.

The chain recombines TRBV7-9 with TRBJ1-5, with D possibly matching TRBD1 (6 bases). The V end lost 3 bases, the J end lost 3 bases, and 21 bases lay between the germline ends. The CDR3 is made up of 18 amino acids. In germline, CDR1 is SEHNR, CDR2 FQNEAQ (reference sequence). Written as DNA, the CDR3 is TGTGCCAGCAGCTTGTTCGGAAACAAACAGGGATACAATCAGCCCCAGCATTTT. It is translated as CASSLFGNKQGYNQPQHF.

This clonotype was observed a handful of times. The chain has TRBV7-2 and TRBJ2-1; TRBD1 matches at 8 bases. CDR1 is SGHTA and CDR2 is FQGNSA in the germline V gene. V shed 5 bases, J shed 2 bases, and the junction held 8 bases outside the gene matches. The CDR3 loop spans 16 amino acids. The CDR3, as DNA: TGTGCCAGCAGCCGCTTGGGGACAGGTGCCTACAATGAGCAGTTCTTC. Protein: CASSRLGTGAYNEQFF.

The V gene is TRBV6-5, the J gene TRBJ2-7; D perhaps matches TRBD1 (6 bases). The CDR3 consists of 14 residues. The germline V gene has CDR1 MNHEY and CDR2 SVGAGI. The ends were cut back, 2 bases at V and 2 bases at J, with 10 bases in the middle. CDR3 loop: CASSYAGEPYEQYF. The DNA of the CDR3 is TGTGCCAGCAGTTACGCAGGGGAACCCTACGAGCAGTACTTC.

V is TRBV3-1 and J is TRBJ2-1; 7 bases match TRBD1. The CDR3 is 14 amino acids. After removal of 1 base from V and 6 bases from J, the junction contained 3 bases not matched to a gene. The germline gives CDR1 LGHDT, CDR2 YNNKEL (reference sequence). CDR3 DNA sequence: TGTGCCAGCAGCCAAGTCTGGGACAGCAATGAGCAGTTCTTC. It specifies CASSQVWDSNEQFF.